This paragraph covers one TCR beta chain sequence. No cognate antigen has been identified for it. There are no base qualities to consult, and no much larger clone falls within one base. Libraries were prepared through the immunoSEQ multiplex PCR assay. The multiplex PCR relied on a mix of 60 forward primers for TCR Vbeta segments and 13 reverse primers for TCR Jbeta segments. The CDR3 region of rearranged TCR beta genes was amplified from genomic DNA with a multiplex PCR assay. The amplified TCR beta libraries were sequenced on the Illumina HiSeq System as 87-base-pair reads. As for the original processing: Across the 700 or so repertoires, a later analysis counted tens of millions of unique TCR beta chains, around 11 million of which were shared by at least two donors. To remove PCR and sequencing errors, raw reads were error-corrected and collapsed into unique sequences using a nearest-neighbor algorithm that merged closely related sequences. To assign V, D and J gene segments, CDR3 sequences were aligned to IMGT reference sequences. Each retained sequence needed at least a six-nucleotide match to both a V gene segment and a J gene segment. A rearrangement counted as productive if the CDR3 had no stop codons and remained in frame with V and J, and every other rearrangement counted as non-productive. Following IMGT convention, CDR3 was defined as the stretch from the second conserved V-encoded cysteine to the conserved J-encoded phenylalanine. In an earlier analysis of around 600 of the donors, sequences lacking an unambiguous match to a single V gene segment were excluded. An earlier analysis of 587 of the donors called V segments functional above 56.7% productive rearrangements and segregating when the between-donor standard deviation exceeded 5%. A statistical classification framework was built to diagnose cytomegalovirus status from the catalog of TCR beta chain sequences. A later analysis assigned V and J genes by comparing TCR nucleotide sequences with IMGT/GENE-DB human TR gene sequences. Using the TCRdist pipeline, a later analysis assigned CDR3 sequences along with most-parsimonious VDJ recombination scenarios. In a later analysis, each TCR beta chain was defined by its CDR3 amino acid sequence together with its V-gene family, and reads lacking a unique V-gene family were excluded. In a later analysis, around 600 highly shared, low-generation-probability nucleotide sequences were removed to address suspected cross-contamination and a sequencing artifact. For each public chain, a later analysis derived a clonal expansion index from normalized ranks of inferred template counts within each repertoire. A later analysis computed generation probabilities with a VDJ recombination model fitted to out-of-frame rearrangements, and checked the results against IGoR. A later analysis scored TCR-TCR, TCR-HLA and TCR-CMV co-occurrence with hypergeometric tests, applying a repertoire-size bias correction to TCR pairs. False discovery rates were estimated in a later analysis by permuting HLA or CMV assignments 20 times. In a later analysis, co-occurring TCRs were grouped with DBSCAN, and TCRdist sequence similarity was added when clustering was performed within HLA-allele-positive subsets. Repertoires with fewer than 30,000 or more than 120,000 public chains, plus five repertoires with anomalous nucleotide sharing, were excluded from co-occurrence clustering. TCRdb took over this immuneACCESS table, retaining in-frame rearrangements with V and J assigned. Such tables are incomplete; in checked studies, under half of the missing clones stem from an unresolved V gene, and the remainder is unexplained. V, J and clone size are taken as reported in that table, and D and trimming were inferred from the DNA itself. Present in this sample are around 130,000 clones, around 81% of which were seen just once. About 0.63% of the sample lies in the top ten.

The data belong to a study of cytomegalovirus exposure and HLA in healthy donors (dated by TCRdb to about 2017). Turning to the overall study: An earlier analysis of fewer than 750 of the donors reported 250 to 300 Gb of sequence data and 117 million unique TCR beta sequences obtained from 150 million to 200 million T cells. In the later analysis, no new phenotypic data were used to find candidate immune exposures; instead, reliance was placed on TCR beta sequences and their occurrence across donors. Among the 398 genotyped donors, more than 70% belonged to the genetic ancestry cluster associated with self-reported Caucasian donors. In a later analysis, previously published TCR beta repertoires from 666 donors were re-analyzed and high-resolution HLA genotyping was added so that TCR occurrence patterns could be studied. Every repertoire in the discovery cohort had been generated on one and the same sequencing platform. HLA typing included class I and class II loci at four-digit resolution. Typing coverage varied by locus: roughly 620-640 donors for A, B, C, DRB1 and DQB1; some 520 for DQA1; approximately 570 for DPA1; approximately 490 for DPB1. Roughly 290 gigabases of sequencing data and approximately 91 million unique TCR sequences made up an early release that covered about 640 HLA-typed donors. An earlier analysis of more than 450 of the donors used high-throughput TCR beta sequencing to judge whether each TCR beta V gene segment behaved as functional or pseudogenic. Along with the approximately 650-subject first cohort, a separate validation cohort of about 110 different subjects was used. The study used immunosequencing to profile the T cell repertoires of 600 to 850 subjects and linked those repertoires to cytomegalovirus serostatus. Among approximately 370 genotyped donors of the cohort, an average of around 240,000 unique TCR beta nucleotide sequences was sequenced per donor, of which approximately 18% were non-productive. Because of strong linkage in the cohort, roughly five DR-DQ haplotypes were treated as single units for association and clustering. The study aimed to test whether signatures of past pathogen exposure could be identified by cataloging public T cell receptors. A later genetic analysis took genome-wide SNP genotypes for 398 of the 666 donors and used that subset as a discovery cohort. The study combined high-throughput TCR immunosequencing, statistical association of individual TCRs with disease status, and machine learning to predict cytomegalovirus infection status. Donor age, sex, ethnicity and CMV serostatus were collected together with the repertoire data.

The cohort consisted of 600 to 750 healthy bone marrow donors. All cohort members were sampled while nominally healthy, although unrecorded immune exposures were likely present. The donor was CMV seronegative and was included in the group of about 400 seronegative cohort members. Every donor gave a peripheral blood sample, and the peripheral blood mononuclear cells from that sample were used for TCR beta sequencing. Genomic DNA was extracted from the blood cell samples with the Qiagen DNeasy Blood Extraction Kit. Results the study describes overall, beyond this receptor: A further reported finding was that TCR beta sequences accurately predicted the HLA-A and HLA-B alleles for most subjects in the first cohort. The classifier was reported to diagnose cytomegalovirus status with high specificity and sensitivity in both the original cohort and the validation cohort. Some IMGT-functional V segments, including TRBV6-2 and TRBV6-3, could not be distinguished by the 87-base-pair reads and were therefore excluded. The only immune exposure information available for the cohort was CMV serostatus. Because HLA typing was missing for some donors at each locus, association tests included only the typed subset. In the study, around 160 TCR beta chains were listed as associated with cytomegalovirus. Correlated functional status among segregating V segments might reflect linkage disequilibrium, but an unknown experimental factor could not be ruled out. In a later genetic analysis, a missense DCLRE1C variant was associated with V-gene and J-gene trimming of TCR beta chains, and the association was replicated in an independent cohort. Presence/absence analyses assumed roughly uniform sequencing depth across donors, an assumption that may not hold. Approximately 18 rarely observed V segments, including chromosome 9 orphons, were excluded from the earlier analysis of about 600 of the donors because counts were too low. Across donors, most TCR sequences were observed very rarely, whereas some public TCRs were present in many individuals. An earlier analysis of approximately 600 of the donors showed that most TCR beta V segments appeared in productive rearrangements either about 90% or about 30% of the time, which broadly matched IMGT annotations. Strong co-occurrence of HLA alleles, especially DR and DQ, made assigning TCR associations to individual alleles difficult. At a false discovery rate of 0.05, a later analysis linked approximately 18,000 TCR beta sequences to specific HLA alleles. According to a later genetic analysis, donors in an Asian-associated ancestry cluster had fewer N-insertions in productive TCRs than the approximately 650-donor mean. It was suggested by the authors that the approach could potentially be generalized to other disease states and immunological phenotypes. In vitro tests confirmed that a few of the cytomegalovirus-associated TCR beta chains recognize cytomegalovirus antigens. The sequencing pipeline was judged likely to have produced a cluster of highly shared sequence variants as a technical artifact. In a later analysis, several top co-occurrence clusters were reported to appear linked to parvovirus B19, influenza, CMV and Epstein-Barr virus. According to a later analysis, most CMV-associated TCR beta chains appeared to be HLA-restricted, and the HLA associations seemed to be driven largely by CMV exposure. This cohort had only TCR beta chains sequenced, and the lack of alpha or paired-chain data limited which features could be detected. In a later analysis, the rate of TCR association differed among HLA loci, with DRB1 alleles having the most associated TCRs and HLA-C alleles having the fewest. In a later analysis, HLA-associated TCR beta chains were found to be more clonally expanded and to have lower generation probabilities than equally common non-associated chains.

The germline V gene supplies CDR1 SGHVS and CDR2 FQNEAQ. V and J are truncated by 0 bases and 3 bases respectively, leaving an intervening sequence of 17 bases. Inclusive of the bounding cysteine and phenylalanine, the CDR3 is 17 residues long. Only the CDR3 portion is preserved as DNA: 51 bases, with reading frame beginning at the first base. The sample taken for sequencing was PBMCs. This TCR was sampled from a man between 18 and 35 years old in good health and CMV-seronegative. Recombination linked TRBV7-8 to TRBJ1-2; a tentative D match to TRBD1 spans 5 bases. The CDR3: CASSLAVRGTHDYGYTF. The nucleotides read TGTGCCAGCAGCTTAGCCGTACGGGGGACCCACGACTATGGCTACACCTTC.